This record covers a single T cell receptor beta chain. V lost 8 bases to trimming and J lost 0 bases; unmatched junction nucleotides: 1. Germline assignment: CDR1 MNHNY and CDR2 SVGAGI (reference sequence). This CDR3 region has 13 residues. This table comes from immunoSEQ multiplex PCR, and its TCRdb copy is limited to in-frame clones, with some not included. The sample includes 200,000 to 300,000 clones, around 90% of them seen just once. This specimen belongs to a study of blood T cell repertoires in COVID-19. Background on the study: Acute and convalescent COVID-19 samples came from the United States, Italy and Spain.

Participants were placed into cohorts based on the clinical history they reported. All exposed participants met a person with COVID-19 within 2 weeks before entering the study. The chain has TRBV6-6 and TRBJ1-1; 9 bases fit TRBD1. Sequencing was done on a sample of PBMCs or T cells enriched from blood (not recorded which). The clonotype comes from a woman aged 40 to 55 who had been exposed to COVID-19. CDR3 sequence: CASDRGMNTEAFF. CDR3 coding DNA: TGTGCCAGCGACAGGGGGATGAACACTGAAGCTTTCTTT.